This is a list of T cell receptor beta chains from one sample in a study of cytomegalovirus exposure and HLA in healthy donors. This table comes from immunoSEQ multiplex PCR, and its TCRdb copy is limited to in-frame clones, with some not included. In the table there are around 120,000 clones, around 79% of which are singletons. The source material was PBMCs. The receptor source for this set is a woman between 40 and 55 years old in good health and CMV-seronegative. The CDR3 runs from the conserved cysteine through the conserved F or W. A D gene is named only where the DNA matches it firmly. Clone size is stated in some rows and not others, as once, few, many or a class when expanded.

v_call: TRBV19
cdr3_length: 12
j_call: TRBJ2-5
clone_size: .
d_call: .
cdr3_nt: TGTGCCAGTAGTATCCCTCAAGAGACCCAGTACTTC
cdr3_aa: CASSIPQETQYF

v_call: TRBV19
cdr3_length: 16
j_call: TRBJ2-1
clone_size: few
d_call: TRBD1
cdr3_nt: TGTGCCAGTAGTCCCCTCGACAGGGGGCGGCACAATGAGCAGTTCTTC
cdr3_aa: CASSPLDRGRHNEQFF

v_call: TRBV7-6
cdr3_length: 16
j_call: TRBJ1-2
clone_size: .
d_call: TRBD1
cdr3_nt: TGTGCCAGCAGCTCTTACCGGGACAGGGCCGACTATGGCTACACCTTC
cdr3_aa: CASSSYRDRADYGYTF

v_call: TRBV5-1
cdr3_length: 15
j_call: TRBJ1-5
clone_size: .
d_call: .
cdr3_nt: TGCGCCAGCAGCCCGGCCGGAGCTAACAATCAGCCCCAGCATTTT
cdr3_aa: CASSPAGANNQPQHF

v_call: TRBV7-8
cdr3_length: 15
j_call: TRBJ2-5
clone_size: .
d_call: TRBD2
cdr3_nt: TGTGCCAGCAGCGCCCCCGTCGGGGGGAGAGAGACCCAGTACTTC
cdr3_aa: CASSAPVGGRETQYF

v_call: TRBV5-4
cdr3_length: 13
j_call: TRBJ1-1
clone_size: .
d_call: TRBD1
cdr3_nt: TGTGCCAGCCAGGGACAGATGAACACTGAAGCTTTCTTT
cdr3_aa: CASQGQMNTEAFF

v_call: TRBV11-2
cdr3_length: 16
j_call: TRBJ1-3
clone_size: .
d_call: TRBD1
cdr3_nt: TGTGCCAGCAGCTTAGATACGACAGGGGCTGGAAACACCATATATTTT
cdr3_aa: CASSLDTTGAGNTIYF

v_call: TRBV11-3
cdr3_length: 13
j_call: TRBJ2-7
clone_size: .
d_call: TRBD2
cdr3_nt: TGTGCCAGCAGCTTAGGCAGGGAGGGCGAGCAGTACTTC
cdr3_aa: CASSLGREGEQYF

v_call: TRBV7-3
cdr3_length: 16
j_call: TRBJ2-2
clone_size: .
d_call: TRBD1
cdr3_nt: TGTGCCAGCAGCCCCGATGAACCGACAGGGCCCGGGGAGCTGTTTTTT
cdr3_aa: CASSPDEPTGPGELFF

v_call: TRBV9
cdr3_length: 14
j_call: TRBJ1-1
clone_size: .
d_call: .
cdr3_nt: TGTGCCAGCAGCTCCTCGCCGGGGGGCGAGGGAGCTTTCTTT
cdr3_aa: CASSSSPGGEGAFF

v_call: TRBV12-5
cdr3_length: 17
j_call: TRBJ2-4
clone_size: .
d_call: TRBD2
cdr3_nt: TGTGCTAGTGCCCCGGGACTAGCGGGGTTAGCCAAAAACATTCAGTACTTC
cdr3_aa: CASAPGLAGLAKNIQYF

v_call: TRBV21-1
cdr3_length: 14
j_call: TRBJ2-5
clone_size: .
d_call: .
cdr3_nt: TGTGCCAGCAGGAGGGGGGGTGGGAAAGAGACCCAGTACTTC
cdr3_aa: CASRRGGGKETQYF

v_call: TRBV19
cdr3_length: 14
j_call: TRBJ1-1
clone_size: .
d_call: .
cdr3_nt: TGTGCCAGTAGTAAGGCTTGGAGGAACACTGAAGCTTTCTTT
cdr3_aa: CASSKAWRNTEAFF

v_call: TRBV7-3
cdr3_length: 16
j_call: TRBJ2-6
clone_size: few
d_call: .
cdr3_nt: TGTGCCAGCAGCCCCCTACCCCCACCGGGGGCCAACGTCCTGACTTTC
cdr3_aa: CASSPLPPPGANVLTF

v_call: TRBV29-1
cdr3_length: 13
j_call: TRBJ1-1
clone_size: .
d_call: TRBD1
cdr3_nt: TGCAGCGGAACCGACAGGGGGAGGACTGAAGCTTTCTTT
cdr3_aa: CSGTDRGRTEAFF

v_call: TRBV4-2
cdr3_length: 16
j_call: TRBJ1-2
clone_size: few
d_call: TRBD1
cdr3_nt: TGTGCCAGCAGCTTGGGGACAGGTAGATCTTACTATGGCTACACCTTC
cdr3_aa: CASSLGTGRSYYGYTF

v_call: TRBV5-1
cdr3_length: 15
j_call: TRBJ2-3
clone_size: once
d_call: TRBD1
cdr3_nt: TGCGCCAGCAGCTTTAGGGGACAGAGGACAGATACGCAGTATTTT
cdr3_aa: CASSFRGQRTDTQYF

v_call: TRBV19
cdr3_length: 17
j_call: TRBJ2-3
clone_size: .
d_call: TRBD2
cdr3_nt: TGTGCCAGTAGTATCGTGACTAGCGGGAGTGGCACAGATACGCAGTATTTT
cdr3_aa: CASSIVTSGSGTDTQYF

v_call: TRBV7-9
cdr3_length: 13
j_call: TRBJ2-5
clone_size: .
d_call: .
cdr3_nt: TGTGCCAGCAGCTCCCTCCTGGAGGAGACCCAGTACTTC
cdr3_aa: CASSSLLEETQYF

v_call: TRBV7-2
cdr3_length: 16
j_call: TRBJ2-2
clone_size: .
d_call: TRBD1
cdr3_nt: TGTGCCAGCAGCATGGGACAGGGGCAACTGTCCGGGGAGCTGTTTTTT
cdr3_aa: CASSMGQGQLSGELFF

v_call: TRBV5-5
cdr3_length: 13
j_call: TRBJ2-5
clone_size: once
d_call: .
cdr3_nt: TGTGCCAGCACCCTCTGGGAGCGAGAGACCCAGTACTTC
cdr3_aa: CASTLWERETQYF

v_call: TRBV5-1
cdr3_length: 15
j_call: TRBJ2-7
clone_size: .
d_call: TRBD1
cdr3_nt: TGCGCCAGCACCCTTGGTGGGACAGGTACTTACGAGCAGTACTTC
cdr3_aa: CASTLGGTGTYEQYF

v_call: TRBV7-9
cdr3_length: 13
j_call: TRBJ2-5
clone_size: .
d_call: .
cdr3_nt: TGTGCCAGCAGCTTAGGTCCTCCAGAGACCCAGTACTTC
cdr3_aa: CASSLGPPETQYF

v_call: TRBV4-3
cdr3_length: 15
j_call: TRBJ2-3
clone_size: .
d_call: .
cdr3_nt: TGCGCCAGCAGCCAAGATCCAGGGTTCACAGATACGCAGTATTTT
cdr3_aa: CASSQDPGFTDTQYF

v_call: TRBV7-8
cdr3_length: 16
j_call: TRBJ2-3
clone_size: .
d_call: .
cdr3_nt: TGTGCCAGCAGCTCGACCAGGGAAGGAGGCACAGATACGCAGTATTTT
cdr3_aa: CASSSTREGGTDTQYF

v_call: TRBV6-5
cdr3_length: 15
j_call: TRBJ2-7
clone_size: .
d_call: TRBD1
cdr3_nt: TGTGCCAGCAGGTACCGGGACAGGGGCTCCTACGAGCAGTACTTC
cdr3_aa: CASRYRDRGSYEQYF

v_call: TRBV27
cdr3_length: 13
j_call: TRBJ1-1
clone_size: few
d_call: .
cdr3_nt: TGTGCCAGCAGTTTACGAGGAAGCACTGAAGCTTTCTTT
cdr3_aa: CASSLRGSTEAFF

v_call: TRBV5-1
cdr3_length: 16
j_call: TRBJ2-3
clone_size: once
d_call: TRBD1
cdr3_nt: TGCGCCAGCAGCCCAGGACAGGGGTGGGGGACAGATACGCAGTATTTT
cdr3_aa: CASSPGQGWGTDTQYF

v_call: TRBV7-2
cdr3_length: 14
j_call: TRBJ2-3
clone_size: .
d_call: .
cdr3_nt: TGTGCCAGCAGCTTAGTCCAGGGTGTCGATACGCAGTATTTT
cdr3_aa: CASSLVQGVDTQYF

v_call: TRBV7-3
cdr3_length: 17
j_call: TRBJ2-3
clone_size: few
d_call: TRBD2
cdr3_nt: TGTGCCAGCAGCTTATCAGTCGCTAGCGGGAGTGGGGATACGCAGTATTTT
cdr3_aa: CASSLSVASGSGDTQYF

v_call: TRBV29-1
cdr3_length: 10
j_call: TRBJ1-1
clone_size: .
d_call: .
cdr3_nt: TGCAGCGTTGGGTCGGCTGAAGCTTTCTTT
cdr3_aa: CSVGSAEAFF

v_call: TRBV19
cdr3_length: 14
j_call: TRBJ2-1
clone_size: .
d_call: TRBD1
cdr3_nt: TGTGCCAGCATGCCGGGACAGGGTCTCGGTGAGCAGTTCTTC
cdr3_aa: CASMPGQGLGEQFF

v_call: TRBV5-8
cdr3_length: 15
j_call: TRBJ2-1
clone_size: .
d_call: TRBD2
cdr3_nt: TGTGCCAGCAGCTTGGCTCTAGCGGGAGACAATGAGCAGTTCTTC
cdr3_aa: CASSLALAGDNEQFF

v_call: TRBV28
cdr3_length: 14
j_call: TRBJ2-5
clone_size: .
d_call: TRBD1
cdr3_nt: TGTGCCAGCAGTCGTCTTCGGACAGGGGAGACCCAGTACTTC
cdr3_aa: CASSRLRTGETQYF

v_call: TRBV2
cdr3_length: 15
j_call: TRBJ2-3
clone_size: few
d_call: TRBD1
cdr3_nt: TGTGCCAGCAGTACCGACAGGGCCCGCACAGATACGCAGTATTTT
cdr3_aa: CASSTDRARTDTQYF

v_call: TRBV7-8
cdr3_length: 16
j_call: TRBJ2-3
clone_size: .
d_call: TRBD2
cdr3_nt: TGTGCCAGCAGCCCCGGACTAGCGGGGGCACTGGATACGCAGTATTTT
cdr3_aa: CASSPGLAGALDTQYF

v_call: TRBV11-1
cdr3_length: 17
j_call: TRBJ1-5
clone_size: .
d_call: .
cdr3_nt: TGTGCCAGCAGCTGCCTCGGACAGCACGATAGCAATCAGCCCCAGCATTTT
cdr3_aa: CASSCLGQHDSNQPQHF

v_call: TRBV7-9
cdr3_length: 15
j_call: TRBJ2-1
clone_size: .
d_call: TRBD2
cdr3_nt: TGTGCCAGCAGTCAGACTATGACTAGCGGGAGGGAGCAGTTCTTC
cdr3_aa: CASSQTMTSGREQFF

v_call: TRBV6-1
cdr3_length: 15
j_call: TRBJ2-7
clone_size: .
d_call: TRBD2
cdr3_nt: TGTGCCAGCCTCGGCGGGGGGGCTATTTTCTACGAGCAGTACTTC
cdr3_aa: CASLGGGAIFYEQYF

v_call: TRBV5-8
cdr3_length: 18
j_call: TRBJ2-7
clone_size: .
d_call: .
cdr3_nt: TGTGCCAGCAGCTTGTTTTGGCAAAGGAGACAGAGCTCCTACGAGCAGTACTTC
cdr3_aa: CASSLFWQRRQSSYEQYF

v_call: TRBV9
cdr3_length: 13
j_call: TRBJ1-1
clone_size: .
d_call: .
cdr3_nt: TGTGCCAGCTCAGGGCAGATGAACACTGAAGCTTTCTTT
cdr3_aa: CASSGQMNTEAFF

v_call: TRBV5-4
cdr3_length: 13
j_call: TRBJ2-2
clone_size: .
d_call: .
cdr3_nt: TGTGCCAGCAGCACGGACAAAACCGGGGAGCTGTTTTTT
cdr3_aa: CASSTDKTGELFF

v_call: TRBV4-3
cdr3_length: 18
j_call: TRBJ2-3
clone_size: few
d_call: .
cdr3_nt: TGCGCCAGCAGCCAAGACCTTCCCCGGGACTCTGTGAGAGATACGCAGTATTTT
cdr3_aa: CASSQDLPRDSVRDTQYF

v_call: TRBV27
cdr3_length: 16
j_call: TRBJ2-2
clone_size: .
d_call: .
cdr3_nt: TGTGCCAGCAGTTTCCATTTAGGACTACGTGGGGGGGAGCTGTTTTTT
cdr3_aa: CASSFHLGLRGGELFF

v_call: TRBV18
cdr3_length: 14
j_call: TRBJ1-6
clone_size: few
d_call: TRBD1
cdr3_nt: TGTGCCAGCTCACTGGGACAGGGTCATTCACCCCTCCACTTT
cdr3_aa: CASSLGQGHSPLHF